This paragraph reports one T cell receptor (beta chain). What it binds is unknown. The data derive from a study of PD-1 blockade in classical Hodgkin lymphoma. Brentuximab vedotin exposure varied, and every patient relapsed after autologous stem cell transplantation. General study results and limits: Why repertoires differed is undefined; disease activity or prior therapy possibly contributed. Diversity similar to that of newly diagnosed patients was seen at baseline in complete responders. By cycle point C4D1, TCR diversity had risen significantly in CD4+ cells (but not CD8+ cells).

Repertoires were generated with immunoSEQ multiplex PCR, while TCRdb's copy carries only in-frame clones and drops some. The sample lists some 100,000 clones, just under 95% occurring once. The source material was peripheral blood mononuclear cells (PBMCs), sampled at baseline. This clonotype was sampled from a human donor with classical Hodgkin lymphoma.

The CDR3 protein is CASRLVGPGRVEQYF. The DNA for the CDR3 is TGTGCAAGTCGCTTAGTTGGGCCCGGGCGGGTCGAGCAGTACTTC. The chain joins TRBV12-2 to TRBJ2-7; the table's D call, TRBD2, has no DNA check behind it. TRBV12-2 is assigned pseudogene status. The CDR3 length is 15 residues.